The sequence of this T cell receptor beta chain was determined in a study of blood T cell repertoires in COVID-19. The CDR3 runs 13 residues. Germline V gives CDR1 SGHDN, CDR2 FVKESK. Trimming took off 4 bases at V and 6 bases at J, with 9 bases between the two ends. Repertoires were generated with immunoSEQ multiplex PCR, while TCRdb's copy carries only in-frame clones and drops some. The data contain about 90,000 clones, about 81% of them singletons. The clonotype comes from a human donor in a cohort sampled during active COVID-19. The chain has TRBV14 and TRBJ2-2; D possibly corresponds to TRBD1 (6 bases). Input material: peripheral blood. The CDR3 spells CASSPQGSGELFF. For the CDR3, the DNA is TGTGCCAGCAGCCCACAGGGATCCGGGGAGCTGTTTTTT.